This T cell receptor beta chain is from a study of pediatric ulcerative colitis. Notes on the study in general: All ulcerative colitis patients, but no controls, carried two rectal clonotypes. In rectum, acute severe colitis had expanded clones and less diversity.

Rectal tissue came from one to two pinch biopsies taken at colonoscopy. The survey-level immunoSEQ assay was used. Up to 500,000 reads were sequenced per sample. TCRdb's table, derived via immunoSEQ multiplex PCR, lists solely in-frame clones and lacks some. Counted here are roughly 49,000 clones, more than 60% occurring once; the ten biggest clones make up more than 3.5%. This clone was observed once. Its antigen is unknown. A junction boundary mismatches the germline segment, possibly from a read error. Sequencing input: gut tissue. This receptor was taken from a girl aged 5 to 17 with moderate ulcerative colitis.

This CDR3 reads CASSPGSGELFF. The CDR3, as DNA: TGTGCTAGCAGCCCAGGGTCCGGGGAGCTGTTTTTT. This sequence joins TRBV7-7 and TRBJ2-2; a possible D gene is TRBD1 (5 bases). There are 12 residues in the CDR3. The germline gives CDR1 SSHAT, CDR2 FNYEAQ (reference sequence).